This TCR beta chain derives from a study of shared clonotypes between healthy human individuals. The V gene's germline CDR1 is SGDLS and CDR2 YYNGEE. The CDR3 covers 15 residues. Unmatched junction bases numbered 3, after V lost 7 bases and J lost 0 bases. Selected positively for CCR7 and CD45RO-negative, naive CD8 cells excluded terminally differentiated effector memory CD45RA+ cells. Only Caucasian adults living in Nashville, Tennessee made up the donor group. Some clones are missing from TCRdb's copy, which holds only in-frame ones; the method was immunoSEQ multiplex PCR. This table has approximately 650,000 clones, roughly 95% appearing once.

This receptor was taken from a woman in her twenties or thirties in good health. This chain connects TRBV9 to TRBJ2-1; the match to TRBD1 covers 11 bases. Sequencing input: naive CD8+ T cells sorted from blood. Written as DNA, the CDR3 is TGTGCCAGCGGACAGGGGGCCCTCTCCTACAATGAGCAGTTCTTC. Translating gives CASGQGALSYNEQFF.